A selection of T cell receptor beta chains follows, all from one sample in a study of cytomegalovirus exposure and HLA in healthy donors. The table came from immunoSEQ multiplex PCR; TCRdb's copy has only in-frame clones and leaves some out. Of tens of thousands of clones listed, more than 65% were seen once; the top ten hold more than 15%. Sequenced input: PBMCs. The receptors shown here come from a woman in her forties in good health and CMV-seropositive. CDR3s include the opening cysteine and the closing phenylalanine or tryptophan. D genes are given only for firm matches. Some rows have no size entry. The others give once, few or many, or a class for an expanded clone.

>TRBD1|TRBJ1-3|NA|TRBV4-2
TGTGCCAGCAGCCAAGATTGGGGACAGGGTTTCGGAAACACCATATATTTT
CASSQDWGQGFGNTIYF
>NA|TRBJ1-1|NA|TRBV5-4
TGTGCCAGCAGCTTGGGCCAGGGGTTTAGTGAAGCTTTCTTT
CASSLGQGFSEAFF
>NA|TRBJ1-2|once|TRBV11-2
TGTGCCAGCAGCTTACGACAGAATTCTAACTATGGCTACACCTTC
CASSLRQNSNYGYTF
>NA|TRBJ2-7|NA|TRBV5-1
TGCGCCAGCAGCTTGGAACTAGGCGAGCAGTACTTC
CASSLELGEQYF
>NA|TRBJ1-6|NA|TRBV4-1
TGCGCCAGCAGCCGAGCACCCCGAGCCGATAATTCACCCCTCCACTTT
CASSRAPRADNSPLHF
>TRBD2|TRBJ2-1|NA|TRBV27
TGTGCCAGCAGTTGGGTGGGGACTAGCGGATTCAATGAGCAGTTCTTC
CASSWVGTSGFNEQFF
>TRBD1|TRBJ1-1|NA|TRBV14
TGTGCCAGCAGCCGGGACAGGGTCGGCACTGAAGCTTTCTTT
CASSRDRVGTEAFF
>NA|TRBJ2-2|NA|TRBV7-2
TGTGCCAGCAGCACCCAGGCGGGGACCGGGGAGCTGTTTTTT
CASSTQAGTGELFF
>NA|TRBJ2-2|NA|TRBV7-2
TGTGCCAGCAGCTTAGGAGGGGGCACCGGGGAGCTGTTTTTT
CASSLGGGTGELFF
>NA|TRBJ1-5|NA|TRBV19
TGTGCCAGTAGTAACGCCGCCATACAGGGATATAGCAATCAGCCCCAGCATTTT
CASSNAAIQGYSNQPQHF
>TRBD1|TRBJ1-1|NA|TRBV7-9
TGTGCCAGCAGCACTTATGGGGCTGGGACAGGGATCGTCACTGAAGCTTTCTTT
CASSTYGAGTGIVTEAFF
>NA|TRBJ2-2|NA|TRBV29-1
TGCAGCGTTGAACGGGGAATCGGGGAGCTGTTTTTT
CSVERGIGELFF
>NA|TRBJ2-2|once|TRBV6-6
TGTGCCAGCGGGAGCCCCGGGGAGCTGTTTTTT
CASGSPGELFF
>TRBD1|TRBJ2-2|NA|TRBV5-1
TGCGCCAGCAGCTTAATGGGACAGGGGAGCGGGGAGCTGTTTTTT
CASSLMGQGSGELFF
>NA|TRBJ2-3|few|TRBV2
TGTGCCAGCAGCACTGCCCAGGGGCAGACAGATACGCAGTATTTT
CASSTAQGQTDTQYF
>NA|TRBJ1-6|NA|TRBV15
TGTGCCACTACGGACAGTGGTAATTCACCCCTCCACTTT
CATTDSGNSPLHF
>NA|TRBJ1-1|NA|TRBV4-2
TGTGCCAGCAGCCAAGATCTTGGGGGCCGGACTGAAGCTTTCTTT
CASSQDLGGRTEAFF
>NA|TRBJ1-6|NA|TRBV19
TGTGCCAGTAGTATAAGAGGGTACAATTCACCCCTCCACTTT
CASSIRGYNSPLHF
>NA|TRBJ1-5|NA|TRBV6-6
TGTGCCAGCAGTTACTCGAATCAGCAGCCCCAGCATTTT
CASSYSNQQPQHF
>TRBD1|TRBJ1-4|once|TRBV4-3
TGCGCCAGCAGCCAATCATACAGGGGGCCAACTAATGAAAAACTGTTTTTT
CASSQSYRGPTNEKLFF
>NA|TRBJ1-5|few|TRBV5-8
TGTGCCAGCAGCTTTCAGGGGTATAGCAATCAGCCCCAGCATTTT
CASSFQGYSNQPQHF
>NA|TRBJ1-5|once|TRBV15
TGTGCCACCAGCAGGAAGTCCGGGACATATGGACAGCCCCAGCATTTT
CATSRKSGTYGQPQHF
>NA|TRBJ1-2|NA|TRBV5-5
TGTGCCAGCAGCTGGGAGAAGGGAAACTATGGCTACACCTTC
CASSWEKGNYGYTF
>NA|TRBJ2-5|NA|TRBV4-3
TGCGCCAGCAGCCAAGAAGCTGGGGCACACGGGAGAGAGACCCAGTACTTC
CASSQEAGAHGRETQYF
>TRBD1|TRBJ2-7|NA|TRBV11-2
TGTGCCAGCAGGGTAGCACCAGGGGGATACGAGCAGTACTTC
CASRVAPGGYEQYF
>TRBD2|TRBJ2-5|NA|TRBV19
TGTGCCAGTAGATTCGAGGGACTAGCGCAAGAGACCCAGTACTTC
CASRFEGLAQETQYF
>NA|TRBJ1-1|NA|TRBV5-4
TGTGCCAGCAGCGTACGGACAGCCTCCAACACTGAAGCTTTCTTT
CASSVRTASNTEAFF
>TRBD2|TRBJ2-7|NA|TRBV19
TGTGCCAGTAGTATGAGGTGGACTAGCGGGGGCCAACCCTCCGAGCAGTACTTC
CASSMRWTSGGQPSEQYF
>TRBD1|TRBJ1-1|once|TRBV5-8
TGTGCCAGCAGCTACATACAGGGGGGGTCAGTGAACACTGAAGCTTTCTTT
CASSYIQGGSVNTEAFF
>NA|TRBJ1-3|few|TRBV5-4
TGTGCCAGCAGCATGGGTTTCGGACGGCCCGGGAAAGGAAACACCATATATTTT
CASSMGFGRPGKGNTIYF
>TRBD1|TRBJ1-1|NA|TRBV28
TGTGCCAGCAGGGGACAGGGGGCGCGGAGGACTGAAGCTTTCTTT
CASRGQGARRTEAFF
>NA|TRBJ2-7|NA|TRBV6-5
TGTGCCAGCAGTTACCAAGGGGGCTACGAGCAGTACTTC
CASSYQGGYEQYF
>TRBD1|TRBJ1-2|NA|TRBV5-8
TGTGCCAGCAGCAGAGGACAGGGGATCTATGGCTACACCTTC
CASSRGQGIYGYTF
>NA|TRBJ2-1|NA|TRBV10-3
TGTGCCGGGGGATACAGGGAAAAGCAGTTCTTC
CAGGYREKQFF
>TRBD1|TRBJ1-6|NA|TRBV2
TGTGCCAGCAGTGATTATGGACAGGGTGAATCACCCCTCCACTTT
CASSDYGQGESPLHF
>NA|TRBJ2-7|NA|TRBV2
TGTGCCAGCAGTGATTTGGAGGTCTTAGTGTCCTACGAGCAGTACTTC
CASSDLEVLVSYEQYF
>NA|TRBJ2-5|NA|TRBV10-3
TGTGCCATCAGTGAGTCGACTACACAAGAGACCCAGTACTTC
CAISESTTQETQYF
>TRBD1|TRBJ1-3|once|TRBV18
TGTGCCAGCTCAGCGACAGGGTATGGAAACACCATATATTTT
CASSATGYGNTIYF
>TRBD1|TRBJ1-1|NA|TRBV9
TGTGCCAGCACCCAGGGGGCAGGCGACACTGAAGCTTTCTTT
CASTQGAGDTEAFF
>NA|TRBJ1-3|NA|TRBV5-1
TGCGCCAGCAGCTTATCCAGCTCTGGAAACACCATATATTTT
CASSLSSSGNTIYF
>NA|TRBJ2-1|NA|TRBV5-6
TGTGCCAGCAGCTGGATTGAGACAGAACAGTTCTTC
CASSWIETEQFF
>TRBD1|TRBJ2-2|NA|TRBV6-5
TGTGCCAGCAGTCCACAGGGGGCAAAGGCCGGGGAGCTGTTTTTT
CASSPQGAKAGELFF
>NA|TRBJ2-3|NA|TRBV4-3
TGCGCCAGCAGCCAAACAGTTTCCGGAAGGGGAGGAGATACGCAGTATTTT
CASSQTVSGRGGDTQYF
>NA|TRBJ2-7|NA|TRBV5-6
TGTGCCAGCAGCTTGGGGCACGAGCAGTACTTC
CASSLGHEQYF
>NA|TRBJ2-1|few|TRBV5-1
TGCGCCAGCAGCTTGGGAGAGGGCCGCAACAATGAGCAGTTCTTC
CASSLGEGRNNEQFF
>TRBD1|TRBJ1-6|once|TRBV4-2
TGTGCCAGCAGCTGGACAGGGGCAGGTTCACCCCTCCACTTT
CASSWTGAGSPLHF
>NA|TRBJ1-3|NA|TRBV5-1
TGCGCCAGCACGAGCGGAAACACCATATATTTT
CASTSGNTIYF
>NA|TRBJ2-7|NA|TRBV28
TGTGCCAGCAGTCACAACTACGAGCAGTACTTC
CASSHNYEQYF
>NA|TRBJ2-7|NA|TRBV6-1
TGTGCCAGCAGCGCCATGCGAGTAAACGAGCAGTACTTC
CASSAMRVNEQYF
>NA|TRBJ1-1|NA|TRBV7-9
TGTGCCAGCAGCTTTCCGGGTCGAGGGACTGAAGCTTTCTTT
CASSFPGRGTEAFF
>NA|TRBJ1-5|NA|TRBV19
TGTGCCAGTACCGACGGAGTAGGCCGGAGCAATCAGCCCCAGCATTTT
CASTDGVGRSNQPQHF